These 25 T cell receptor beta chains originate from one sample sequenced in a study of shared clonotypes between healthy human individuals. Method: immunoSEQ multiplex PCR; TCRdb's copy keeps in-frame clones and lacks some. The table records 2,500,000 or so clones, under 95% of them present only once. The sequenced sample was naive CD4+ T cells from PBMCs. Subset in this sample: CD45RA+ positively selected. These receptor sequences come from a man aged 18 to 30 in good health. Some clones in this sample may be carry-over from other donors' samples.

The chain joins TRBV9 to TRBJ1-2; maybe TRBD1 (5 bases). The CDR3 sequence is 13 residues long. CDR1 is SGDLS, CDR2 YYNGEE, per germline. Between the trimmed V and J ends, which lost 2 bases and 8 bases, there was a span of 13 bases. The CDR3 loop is CASSVVGDGGYTF. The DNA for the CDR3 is TGTGCCAGCAGCGTTGTAGGGGATGGAGGCTACACCTTC.

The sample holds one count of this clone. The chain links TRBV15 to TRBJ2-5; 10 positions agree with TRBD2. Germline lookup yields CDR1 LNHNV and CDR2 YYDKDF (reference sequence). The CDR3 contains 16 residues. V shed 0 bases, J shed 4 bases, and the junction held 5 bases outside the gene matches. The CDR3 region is CATSRDRLAGAETQYF. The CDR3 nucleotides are TGTGCCACCAGCAGAGATCGCCTAGCGGGAGCAGAGACCCAGTACTTC.

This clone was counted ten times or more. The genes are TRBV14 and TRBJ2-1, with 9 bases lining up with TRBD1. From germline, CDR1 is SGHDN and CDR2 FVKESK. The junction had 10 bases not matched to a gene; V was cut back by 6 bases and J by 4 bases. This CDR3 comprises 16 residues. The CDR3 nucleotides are TGTGCCAGCAGTCTTTACCGGGACAGGGAATACAATGAGCAGTTCTTC. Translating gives CASSLYRDREYNEQFF. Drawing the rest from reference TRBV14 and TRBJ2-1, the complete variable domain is EAGVTQFPSHSVIEKGQTVTLRCDPISGHDNLYWYRRVMGKEIKFLLHFVKESKQDESGMPNNRFLAERTGGTYSTLKVQPAELEDSGVYFCASSLYRDREYNEQFFGPGTRLTVL.

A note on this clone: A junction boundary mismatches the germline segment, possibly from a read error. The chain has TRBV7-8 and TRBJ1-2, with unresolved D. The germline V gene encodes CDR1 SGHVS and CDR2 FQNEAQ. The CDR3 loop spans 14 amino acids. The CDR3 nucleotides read TGTGCCAGCAGCTTAGTTGGTCGGACGTCTAAATTCTTCTTC. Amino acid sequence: CASSLVGRTSKFFF. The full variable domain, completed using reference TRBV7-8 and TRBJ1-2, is GAGVSQSPRYKVAKRGQDVALRCDPISGHVSLFWYQQALGQGPEFLTYFQNEAQLDKSGLPSDRFFAERPEGSVSTLKIQRTQQEDSAVYLCASSLVGRTSKFFFGSGTRLTVV.

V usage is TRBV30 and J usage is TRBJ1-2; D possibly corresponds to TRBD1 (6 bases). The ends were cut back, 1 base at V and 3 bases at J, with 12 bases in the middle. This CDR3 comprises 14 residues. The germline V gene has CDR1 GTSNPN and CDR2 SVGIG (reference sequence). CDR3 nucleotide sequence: TGTGCCTGGAGTGACCCCGGACAGTACTATGGCTACACCTTC. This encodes CAWSDPGQYYGYTF.

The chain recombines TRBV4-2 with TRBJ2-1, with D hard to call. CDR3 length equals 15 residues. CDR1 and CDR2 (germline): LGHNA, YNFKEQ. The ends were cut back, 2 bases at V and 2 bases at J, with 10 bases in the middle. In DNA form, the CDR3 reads TGTGCCAGCAGCCAATCCCTAGAGCCCTACAATGAGCAGTTCTTC. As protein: CASSQSLEPYNEQFF.

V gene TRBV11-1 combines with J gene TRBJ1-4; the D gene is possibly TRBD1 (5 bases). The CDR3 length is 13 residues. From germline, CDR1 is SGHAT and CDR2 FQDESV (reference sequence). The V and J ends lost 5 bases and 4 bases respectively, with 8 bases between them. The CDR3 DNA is TGTGCCAGCAGCAGGGGAATTAATGAAAAACTGTTTTTT. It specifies CASSRGINEKLFF.

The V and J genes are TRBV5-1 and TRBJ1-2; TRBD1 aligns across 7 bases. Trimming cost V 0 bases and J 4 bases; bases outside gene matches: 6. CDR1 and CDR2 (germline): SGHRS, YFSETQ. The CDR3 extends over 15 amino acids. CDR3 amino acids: CASSLEAGQIYGYTF. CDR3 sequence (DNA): TGCGCCAGCAGCTTGGAAGCGGGACAGATCTATGGCTACACCTTC. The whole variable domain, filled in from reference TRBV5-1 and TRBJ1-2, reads KAGVTQTPRYLIKTRGQQVTLSCSPISGHRSVSWYQQTPGQGLQFLFEYFSETQRNKGNFPGRFSGRQFSNSRSEMNVSTLELGDSALYLCASSLEAGQIYGYTFGSGTRLTVV.

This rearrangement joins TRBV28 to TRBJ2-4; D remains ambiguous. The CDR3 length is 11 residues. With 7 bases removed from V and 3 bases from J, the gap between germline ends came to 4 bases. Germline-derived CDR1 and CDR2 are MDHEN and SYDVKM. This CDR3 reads CASTGKNIQYF. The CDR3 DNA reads TGTGCCAGCACTGGCAAAAACATTCAGTACTTC.

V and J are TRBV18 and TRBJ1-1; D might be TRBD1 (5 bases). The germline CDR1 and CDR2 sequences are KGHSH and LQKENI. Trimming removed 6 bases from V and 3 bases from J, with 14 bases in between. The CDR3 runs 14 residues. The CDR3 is CASSPPGQDTEAFF. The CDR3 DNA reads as TGTGCCAGCTCTCCCCCAGGGCAGGACACTGAAGCTTTCTTT.

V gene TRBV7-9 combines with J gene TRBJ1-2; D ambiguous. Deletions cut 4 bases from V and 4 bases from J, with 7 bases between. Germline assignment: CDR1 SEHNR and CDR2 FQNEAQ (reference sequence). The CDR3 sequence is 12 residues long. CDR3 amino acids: CASSWEGYGYTF. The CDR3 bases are TGTGCCAGCAGCTGGGAGGGCTATGGCTACACCTTC. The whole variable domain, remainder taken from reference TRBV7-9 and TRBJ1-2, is DTGVSQNPRHKITKRGQNVTFRCDPISEHNRLYWYRQTLGQGPEFLTYFQNEAQLEKSRLLSDRFSAERPKGSFSTLEIQRTEQGDSAMYLCASSWEGYGYTFGSGTRLTVV.

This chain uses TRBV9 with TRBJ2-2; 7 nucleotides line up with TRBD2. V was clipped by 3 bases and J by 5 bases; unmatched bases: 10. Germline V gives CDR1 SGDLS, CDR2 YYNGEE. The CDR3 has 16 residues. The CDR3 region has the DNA TGTGCCAGCAGCGGCGACGGGGGGAGATTGACCGGGGAGCTGTTTTTT. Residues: CASSGDGGRLTGELFF.

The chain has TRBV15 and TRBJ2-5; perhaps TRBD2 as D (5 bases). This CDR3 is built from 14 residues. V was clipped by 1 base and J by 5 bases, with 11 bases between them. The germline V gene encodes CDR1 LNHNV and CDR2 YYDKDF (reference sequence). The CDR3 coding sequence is TGTGCCACCAGCAGAGGGTCTCCGGGGGAGACCCAGTACTTC. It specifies CATSRGSPGETQYF.

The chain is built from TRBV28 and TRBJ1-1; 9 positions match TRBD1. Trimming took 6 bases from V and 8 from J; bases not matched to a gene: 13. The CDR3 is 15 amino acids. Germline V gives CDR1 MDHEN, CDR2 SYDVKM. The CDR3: CASSLNRPGTGEAFF. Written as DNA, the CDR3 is TGTGCCAGCAGCCTAAACCGCCCCGGGACAGGGGAAGCTTTCTTT.

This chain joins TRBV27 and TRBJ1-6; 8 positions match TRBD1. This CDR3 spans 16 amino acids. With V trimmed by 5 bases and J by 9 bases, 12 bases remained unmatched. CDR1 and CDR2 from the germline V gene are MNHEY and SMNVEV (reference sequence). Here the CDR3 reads CASSPRQGSSTSPLHF. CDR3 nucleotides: TGTGCCAGCAGTCCCCGACAGGGGTCCTCAACTTCACCCCTCCACTTT.

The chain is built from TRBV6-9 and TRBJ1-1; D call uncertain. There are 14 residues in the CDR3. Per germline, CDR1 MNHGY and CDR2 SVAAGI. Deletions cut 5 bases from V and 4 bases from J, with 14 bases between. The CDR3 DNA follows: TGTGCCAGCAGTCTCGGGAATTCGGGCACTGAAGCTTTCTTT. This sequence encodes CASSLGNSGTEAFF.

CDR3 region: CASWTSGRTDTQYF. For the CDR3, the DNA is TGTGCCAGTTGGACTAGCGGTCGCACAGATACGCAGTATTTT. The V and J genes are TRBV28 and TRBJ2-3, with TRBD2 matching over 10 bases. After removal of 9 bases from V and 1 base from J, the junction contained 4 bases not matched to a gene. The CDR3 consists of 14 residues. Germline V gene sequence: CDR1 MDHEN, CDR2 SYDVKM.

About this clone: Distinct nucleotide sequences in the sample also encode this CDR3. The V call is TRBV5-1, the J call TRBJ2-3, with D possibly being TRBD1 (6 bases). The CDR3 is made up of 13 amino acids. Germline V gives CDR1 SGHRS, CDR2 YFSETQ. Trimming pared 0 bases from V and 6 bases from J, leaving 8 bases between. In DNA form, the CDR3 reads TGCGCCAGCAGCTTGGTTGGGGGCGATACGCAGTATTTT. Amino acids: CASSLVGGDTQYF.

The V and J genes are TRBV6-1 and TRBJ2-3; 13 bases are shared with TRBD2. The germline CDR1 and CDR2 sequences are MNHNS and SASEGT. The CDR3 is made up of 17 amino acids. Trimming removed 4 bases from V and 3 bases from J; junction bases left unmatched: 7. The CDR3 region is CASSVRTSGSSTDTQYF. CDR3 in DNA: TGTGCCAGCAGTGTCCGGACTAGCGGGAGTTCTACAGATACGCAGTATTTT.

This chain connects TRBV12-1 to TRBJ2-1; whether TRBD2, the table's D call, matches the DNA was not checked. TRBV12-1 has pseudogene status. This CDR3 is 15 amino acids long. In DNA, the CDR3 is TGTGCCAGCAGCTTTGCAGGTAGCGGGAGTACAGAGCAGTTCTTC. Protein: CASSFAGSGSTEQFF.

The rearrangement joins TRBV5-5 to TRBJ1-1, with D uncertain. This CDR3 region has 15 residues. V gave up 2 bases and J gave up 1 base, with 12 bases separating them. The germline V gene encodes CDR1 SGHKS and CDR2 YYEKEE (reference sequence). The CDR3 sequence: CASSFFGSSNTEAFF. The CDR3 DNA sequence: TGTGCCAGCAGCTTTTTCGGATCCTCGAACACTGAAGCTTTCTTT. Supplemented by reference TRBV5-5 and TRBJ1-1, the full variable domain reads DAGVTQSPTHLIKTRGQQVTLRCSPISGHKSVSWYQQVLGQGPQFIFQYYEKEERGRGNFPDRFSARQFPNYSSELNVNALLLGDSALYLCASSFFGSSNTEAFFGQGTRLTVV.

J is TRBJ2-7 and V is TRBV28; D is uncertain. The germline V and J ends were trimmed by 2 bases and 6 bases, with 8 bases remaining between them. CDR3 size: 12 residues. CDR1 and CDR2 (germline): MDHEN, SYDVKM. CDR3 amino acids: CASSLTQLEQYF. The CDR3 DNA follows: TGTGCCAGCAGTTTAACACAGCTCGAGCAGTACTTC.

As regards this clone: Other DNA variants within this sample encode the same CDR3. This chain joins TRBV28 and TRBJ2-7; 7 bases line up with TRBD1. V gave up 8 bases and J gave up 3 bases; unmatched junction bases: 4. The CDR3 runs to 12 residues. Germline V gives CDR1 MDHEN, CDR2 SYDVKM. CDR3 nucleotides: TGTGCCAGCCGACAGGGAAACTACGAGCAGTACTTC. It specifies CASRQGNYEQYF.

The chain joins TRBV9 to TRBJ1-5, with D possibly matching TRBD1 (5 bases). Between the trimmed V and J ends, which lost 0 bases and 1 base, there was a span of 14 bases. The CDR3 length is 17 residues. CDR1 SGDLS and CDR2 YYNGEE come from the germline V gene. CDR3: CASSVGSGMASNQPQHF. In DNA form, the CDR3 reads TGTGCCAGCAGCGTAGGGTCAGGGATGGCGAGCAATCAGCCCCAGCATTTT.

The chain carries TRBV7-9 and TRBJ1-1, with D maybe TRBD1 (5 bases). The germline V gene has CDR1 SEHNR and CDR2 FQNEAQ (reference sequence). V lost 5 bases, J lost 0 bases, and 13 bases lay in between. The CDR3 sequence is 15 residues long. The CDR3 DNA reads TGTGCCAGCAGCCCAACTCGGGGGATGAACACTGAAGCTTTCTTT. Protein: CASSPTRGMNTEAFF.